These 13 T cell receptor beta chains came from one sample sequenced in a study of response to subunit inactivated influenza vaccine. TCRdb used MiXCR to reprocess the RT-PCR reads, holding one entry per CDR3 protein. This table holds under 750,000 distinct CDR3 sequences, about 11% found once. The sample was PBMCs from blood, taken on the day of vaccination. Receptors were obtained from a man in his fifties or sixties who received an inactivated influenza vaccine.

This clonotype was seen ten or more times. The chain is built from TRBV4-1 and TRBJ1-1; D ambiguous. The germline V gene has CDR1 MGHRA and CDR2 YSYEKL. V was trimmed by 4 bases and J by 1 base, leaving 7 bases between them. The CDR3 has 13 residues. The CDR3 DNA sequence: TGCGCCAGCAGCCTGTCGAAGAACACTGAAGCTTTCTTT. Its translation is CASSLSKNTEAFF.

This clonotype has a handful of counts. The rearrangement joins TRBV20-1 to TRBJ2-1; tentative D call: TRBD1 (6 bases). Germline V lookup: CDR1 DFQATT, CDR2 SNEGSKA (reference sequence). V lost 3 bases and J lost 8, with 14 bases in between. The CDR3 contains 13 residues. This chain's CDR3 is CSASLGARDEQFF. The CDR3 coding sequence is TGCAGTGCTAGTCTGGGGGCGAGGGATGAGCAGTTCTTC.

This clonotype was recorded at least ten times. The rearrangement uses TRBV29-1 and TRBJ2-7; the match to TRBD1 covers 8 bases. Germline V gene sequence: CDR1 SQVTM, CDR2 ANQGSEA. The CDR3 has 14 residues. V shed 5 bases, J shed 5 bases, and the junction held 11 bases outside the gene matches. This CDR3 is CSVTGWTGFDEQYF. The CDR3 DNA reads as TGCAGCGTTACCGGTTGGACAGGGTTTGACGAGCAGTACTTC.

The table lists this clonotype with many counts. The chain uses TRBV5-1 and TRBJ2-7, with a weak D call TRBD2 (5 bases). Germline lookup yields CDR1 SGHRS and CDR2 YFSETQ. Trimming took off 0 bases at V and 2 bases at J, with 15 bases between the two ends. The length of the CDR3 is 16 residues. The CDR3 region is CASSLVEGATPYEQYF. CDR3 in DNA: TGCGCCAGCAGCTTGGTCGAGGGTGCGACCCCCTACGAGCAGTACTTC.

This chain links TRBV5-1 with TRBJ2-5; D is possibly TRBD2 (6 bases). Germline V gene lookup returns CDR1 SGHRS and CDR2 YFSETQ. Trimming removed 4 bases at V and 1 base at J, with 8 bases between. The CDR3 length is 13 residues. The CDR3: CASSAGFQETQYF. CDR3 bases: TGCGCCAGCAGCGCGGGATTCCAAGAGACCCAGTACTTC.

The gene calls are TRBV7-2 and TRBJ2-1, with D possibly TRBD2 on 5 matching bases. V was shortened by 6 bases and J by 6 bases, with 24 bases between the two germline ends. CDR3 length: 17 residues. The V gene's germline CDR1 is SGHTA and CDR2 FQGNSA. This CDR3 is CASSPNPGRVRGNEQFF. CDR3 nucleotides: TGTGCCAGCAGTCCGAATCCCGGGCGGGTGCGCGGCAATGAGCAGTTCTTC. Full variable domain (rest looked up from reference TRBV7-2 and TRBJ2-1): GAGVSQSPSNKVTEKGKDVELRCDPISGHTALYWYRQSLGQGLEFLIYFQGNSAPDKSGLPSDRFSAERTGGSVSTLTIQRTQQEDSAVYLCASSPNPGRVRGNEQFFGPGTRLTVL.

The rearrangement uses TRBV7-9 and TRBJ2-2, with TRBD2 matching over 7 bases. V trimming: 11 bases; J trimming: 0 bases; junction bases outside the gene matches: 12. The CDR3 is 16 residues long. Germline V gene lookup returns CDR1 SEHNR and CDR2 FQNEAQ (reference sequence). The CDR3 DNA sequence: TGTGCCTCCCTCTCCGCGGGAGTCCCGAACACCGGGGAGCTGTTTTTT. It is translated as CASLSAGVPNTGELFF.

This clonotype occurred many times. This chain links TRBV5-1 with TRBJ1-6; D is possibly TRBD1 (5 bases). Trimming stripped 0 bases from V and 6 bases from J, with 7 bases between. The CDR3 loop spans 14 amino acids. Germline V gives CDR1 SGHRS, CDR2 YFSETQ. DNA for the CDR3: TGCGCCAGCAGCTTGGGGAGGGGTAATTCACCCCTCCACTTT. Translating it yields CASSLGRGNSPLHF.

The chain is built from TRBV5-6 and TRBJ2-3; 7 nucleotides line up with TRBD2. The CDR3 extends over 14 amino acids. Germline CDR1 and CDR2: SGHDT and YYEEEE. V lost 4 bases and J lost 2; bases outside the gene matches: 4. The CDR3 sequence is CASSQTSYTDTQYF. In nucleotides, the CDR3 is TGTGCCAGCAGCCAGACTAGCTACACAGATACGCAGTATTTT.

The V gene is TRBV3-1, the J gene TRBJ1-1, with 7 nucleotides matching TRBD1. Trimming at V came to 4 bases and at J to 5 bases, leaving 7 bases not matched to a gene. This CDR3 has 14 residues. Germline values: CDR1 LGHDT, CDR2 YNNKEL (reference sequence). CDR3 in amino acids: CASSRRQGETEAFF. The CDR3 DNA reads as TGTGCCAGCAGCCGACGACAGGGCGAAACTGAAGCTTTCTTT.

In nucleotides, the CDR3 is TGTGCCAGCAGTCCAGGGGGCCGGTCCTACGAGCAGTACTTC. Its protein product is CASSPGGRSYEQYF. The V gene is TRBV28, the J gene TRBJ2-7; 8 bases fit TRBD1. Germline CDR1 and CDR2: MDHEN and SYDVKM. This CDR3 has 14 amino acids. J was trimmed by 1 base and V by 5 bases; bases with no gene match: 4.

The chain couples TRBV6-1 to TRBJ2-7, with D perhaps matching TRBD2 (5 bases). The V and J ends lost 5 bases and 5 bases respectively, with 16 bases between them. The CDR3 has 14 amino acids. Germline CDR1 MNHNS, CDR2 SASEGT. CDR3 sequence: CASSTQGGGDEQYF. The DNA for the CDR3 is TGTGCCAGCAGTACCCAAGGAGGAGGTGACGAGCAGTACTTC.

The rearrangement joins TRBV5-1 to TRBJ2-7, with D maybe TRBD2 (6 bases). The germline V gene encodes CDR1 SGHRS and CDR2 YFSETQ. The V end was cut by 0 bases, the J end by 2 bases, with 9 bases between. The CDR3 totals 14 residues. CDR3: CASSLGLVTYEQYF. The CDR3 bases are TGCGCCAGCAGCTTGGGACTAGTTACCTACGAGCAGTACTTC.